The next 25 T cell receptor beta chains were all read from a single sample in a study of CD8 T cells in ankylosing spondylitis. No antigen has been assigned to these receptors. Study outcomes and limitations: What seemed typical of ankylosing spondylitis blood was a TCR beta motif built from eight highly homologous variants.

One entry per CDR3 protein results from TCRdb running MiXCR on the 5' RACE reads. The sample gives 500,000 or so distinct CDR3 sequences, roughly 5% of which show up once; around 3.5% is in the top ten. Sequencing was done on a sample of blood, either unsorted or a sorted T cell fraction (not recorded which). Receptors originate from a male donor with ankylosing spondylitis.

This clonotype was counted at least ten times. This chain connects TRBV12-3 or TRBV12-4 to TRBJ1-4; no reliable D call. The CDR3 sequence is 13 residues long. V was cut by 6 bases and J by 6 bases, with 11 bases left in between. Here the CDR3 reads CASRQAAYEKLFF. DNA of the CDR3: TGTGCCAGCAGGCAAGCCGCTTATGAAAAACTGTTTTTT.

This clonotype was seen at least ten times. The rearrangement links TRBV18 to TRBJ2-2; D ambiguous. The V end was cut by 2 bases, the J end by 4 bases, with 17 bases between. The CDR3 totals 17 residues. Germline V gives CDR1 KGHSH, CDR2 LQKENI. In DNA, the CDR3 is TGTGCCAGCTCACCAGCGGTGTCCGACAAACGCACCGGGGAGCTGTTTTTT. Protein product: CASSPAVSDKRTGELFF.

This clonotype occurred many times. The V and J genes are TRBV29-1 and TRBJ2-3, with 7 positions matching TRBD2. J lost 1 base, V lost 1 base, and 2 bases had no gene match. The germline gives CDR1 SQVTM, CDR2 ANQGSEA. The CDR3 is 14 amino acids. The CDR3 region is CSVEVRGGTDTQYF. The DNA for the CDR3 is TGCAGCGTTGAAGTACGGGGGGGCACAGATACGCAGTATTTT.

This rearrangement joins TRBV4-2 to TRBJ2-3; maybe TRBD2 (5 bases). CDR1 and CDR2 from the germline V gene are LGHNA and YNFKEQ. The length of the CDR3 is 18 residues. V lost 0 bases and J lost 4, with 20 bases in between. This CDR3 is CASSQEPMAGRAPDTQYF. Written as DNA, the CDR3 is TGTGCCAGCAGCCAAGAGCCCATGGCGGGCCGGGCCCCAGATACGCAGTATTTT.

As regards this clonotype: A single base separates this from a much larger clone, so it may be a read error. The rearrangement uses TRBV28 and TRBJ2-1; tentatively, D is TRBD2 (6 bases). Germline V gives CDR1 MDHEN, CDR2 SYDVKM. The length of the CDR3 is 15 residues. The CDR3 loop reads CASSLGTPGRNEQSF. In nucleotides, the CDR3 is TGTGCCAGCAGTCTTGGGACTCCTGGGCGAAATGAGCAGTCCTTC.

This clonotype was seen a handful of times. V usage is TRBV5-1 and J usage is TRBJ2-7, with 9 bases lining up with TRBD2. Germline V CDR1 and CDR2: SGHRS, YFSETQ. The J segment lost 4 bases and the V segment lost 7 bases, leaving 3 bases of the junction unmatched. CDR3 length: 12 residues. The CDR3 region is CASGGGAYEQYF. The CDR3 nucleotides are TGCGCCAGCGGCGGGGGGGCTTACGAGCAGTACTTC.

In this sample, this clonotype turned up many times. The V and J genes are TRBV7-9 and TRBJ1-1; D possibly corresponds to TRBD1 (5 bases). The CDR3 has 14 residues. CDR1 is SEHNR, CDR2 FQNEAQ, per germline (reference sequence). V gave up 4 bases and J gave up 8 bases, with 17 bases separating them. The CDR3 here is CASSSLNWDLEAFF. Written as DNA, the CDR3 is TGTGCCAGCAGCTCCCTCAACTGGGACCTAGAAGCTTTCTTT.

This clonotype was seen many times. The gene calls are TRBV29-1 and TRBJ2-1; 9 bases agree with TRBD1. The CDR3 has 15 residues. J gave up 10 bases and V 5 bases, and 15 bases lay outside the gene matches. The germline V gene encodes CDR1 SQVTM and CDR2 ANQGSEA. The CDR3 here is CSVPESRDRAGEQFF. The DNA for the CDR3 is TGCAGCGTTCCGGAATCCCGGGACAGGGCGGGGGAGCAGTTCTTC.

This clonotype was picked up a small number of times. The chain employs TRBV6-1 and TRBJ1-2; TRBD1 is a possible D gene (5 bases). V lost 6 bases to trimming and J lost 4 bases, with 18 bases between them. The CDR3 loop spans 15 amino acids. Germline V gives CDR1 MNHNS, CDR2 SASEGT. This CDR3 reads CASRTGGAFGYGYTF. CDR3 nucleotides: TGTGCCAGCAGGACCGGAGGGGCGTTTGGCTATGGCTACACCTTC.

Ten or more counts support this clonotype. CDR3 coding DNA: TGTGCCAGCAGCTTAGGATGGACAGCCTACGAGCAGTACTTC. Protein: CASSLGWTAYEQYF. The chain uses TRBV7-2 and TRBJ2-7; TRBD1 is a possible D gene (6 bases). CDR3 length equals 14 residues. Germline V lookup: CDR1 SGHTA, CDR2 FQGNSA. V was shortened by 1 base and J by 2 bases, with 9 bases between the two germline ends.

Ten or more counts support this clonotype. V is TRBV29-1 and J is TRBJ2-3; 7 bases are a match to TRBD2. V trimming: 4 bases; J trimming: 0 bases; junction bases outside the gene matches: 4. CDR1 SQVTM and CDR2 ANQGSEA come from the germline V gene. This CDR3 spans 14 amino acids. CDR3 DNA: TGCAGCGTTGCGTCTAGCGGTAGCACAGATACGCAGTATTTT. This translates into CSVASSGSTDTQYF.

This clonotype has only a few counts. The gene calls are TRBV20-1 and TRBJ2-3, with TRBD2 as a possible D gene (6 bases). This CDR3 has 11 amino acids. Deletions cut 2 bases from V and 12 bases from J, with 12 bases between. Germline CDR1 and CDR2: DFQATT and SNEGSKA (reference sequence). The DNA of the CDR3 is TGCAGTGCTAGACAGGGAGGTTTTCAGTATTTT. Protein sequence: CSARQGGFQYF.

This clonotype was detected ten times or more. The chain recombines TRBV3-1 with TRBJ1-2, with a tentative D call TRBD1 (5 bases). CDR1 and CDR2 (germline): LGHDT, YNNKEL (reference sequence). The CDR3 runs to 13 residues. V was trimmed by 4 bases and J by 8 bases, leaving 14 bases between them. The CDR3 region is CASSPWTSGGYTF. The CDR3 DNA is TGTGCCAGCAGCCCTTGGACATCGGGAGGCTACACCTTC.

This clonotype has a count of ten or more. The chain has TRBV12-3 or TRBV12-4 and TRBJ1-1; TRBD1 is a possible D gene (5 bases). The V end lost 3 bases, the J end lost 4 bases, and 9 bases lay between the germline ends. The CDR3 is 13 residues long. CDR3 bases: TGTGCCAGCAGTTTTCATGGGGCCACTGAAGCTTTCTTT. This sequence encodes CASSFHGATEAFF.

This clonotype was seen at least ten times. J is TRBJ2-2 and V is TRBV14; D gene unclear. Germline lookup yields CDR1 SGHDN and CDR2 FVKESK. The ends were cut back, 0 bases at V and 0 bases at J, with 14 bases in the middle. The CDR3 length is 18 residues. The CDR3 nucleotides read TGTGCCAGCAGCCAAGATTTTTGGGCAGCCTCGAACACCGGGGAGCTGTTTTTT. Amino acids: CASSQDFWAASNTGELFF.

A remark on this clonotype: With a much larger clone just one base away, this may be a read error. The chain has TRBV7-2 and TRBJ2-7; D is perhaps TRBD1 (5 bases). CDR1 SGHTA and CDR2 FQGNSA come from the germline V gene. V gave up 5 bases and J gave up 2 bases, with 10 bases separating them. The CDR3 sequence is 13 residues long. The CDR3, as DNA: TGTGCCAGCAGCCACAGGAACCCCTACGAGCAGTACTTC. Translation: CASSHRNPYEQYF. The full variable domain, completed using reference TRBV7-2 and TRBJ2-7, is GAGVSQSPSNKVTEKGKDVELRCDPISGHTALYWYRQSLGQGLEFLIYFQGNSAPDKSGLPSDRFSAERTGGSVSTLTIQRTQQEDSAVYLCASSHRNPYEQYFGPGTRLTVT.

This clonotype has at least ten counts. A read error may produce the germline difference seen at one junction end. The CDR3 sequence is CASSLAGGNQPQHF. The DNA for the CDR3 is TGTGCCAGCAGCTTAGCAGGGGGCAATCAGCCCCAGCATTTT. The V and J genes are TRBV5-1 and TRBJ1-5; D is possibly TRBD1 (6 bases). Germline CDR1 SGHRS, CDR2 YFSETQ. CDR3 size: 14 residues.

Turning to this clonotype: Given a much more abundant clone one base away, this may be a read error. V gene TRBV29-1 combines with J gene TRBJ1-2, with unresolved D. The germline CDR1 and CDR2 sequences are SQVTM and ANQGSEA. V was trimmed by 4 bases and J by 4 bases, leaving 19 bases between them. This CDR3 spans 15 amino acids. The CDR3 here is CSVVTWVRRSYGYTF. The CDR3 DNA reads TGCAGCGTTGTGACATGGGTCCGACGATCCTATGGCTACACCTTC.

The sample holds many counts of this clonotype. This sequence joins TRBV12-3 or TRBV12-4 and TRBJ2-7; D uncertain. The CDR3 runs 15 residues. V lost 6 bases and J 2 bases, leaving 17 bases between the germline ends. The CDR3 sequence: CASRAGRVVTYEQYF. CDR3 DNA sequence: TGTGCCAGCAGGGCCGGACGGGTGGTTACCTACGAGCAGTACTTC.

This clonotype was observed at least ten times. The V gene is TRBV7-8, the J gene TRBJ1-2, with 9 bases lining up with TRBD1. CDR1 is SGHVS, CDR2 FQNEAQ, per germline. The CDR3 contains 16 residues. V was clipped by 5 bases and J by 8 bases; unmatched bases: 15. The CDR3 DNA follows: TGTGCCAGCAGCAAAGCCCGGGACAGGGACCCTTGGGGCTACACCTTC. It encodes CASSKARDRDPWGYTF.

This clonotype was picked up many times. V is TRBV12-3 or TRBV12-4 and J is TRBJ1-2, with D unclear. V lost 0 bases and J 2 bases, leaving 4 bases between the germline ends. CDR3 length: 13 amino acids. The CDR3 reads CASSLARNYGYTF. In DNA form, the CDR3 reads TGTGCCAGCAGTTTAGCACGGAACTATGGCTACACCTTC.

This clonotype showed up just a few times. The chain's CDR3 is CASSQALTGVNTEAFF. In DNA, the CDR3 is TGTGCCAGCAGCCAAGCGTTAACAGGGGTGAACACTGAAGCTTTCTTT. The chain combines TRBV3-1 with TRBJ1-1, with 7 bases fitting TRBD1. The CDR3 has 16 residues. Per germline, CDR1 LGHDT and CDR2 YNNKEL (reference sequence). V shed 1 base, J shed 0 bases, and the junction held 5 bases outside the gene matches.

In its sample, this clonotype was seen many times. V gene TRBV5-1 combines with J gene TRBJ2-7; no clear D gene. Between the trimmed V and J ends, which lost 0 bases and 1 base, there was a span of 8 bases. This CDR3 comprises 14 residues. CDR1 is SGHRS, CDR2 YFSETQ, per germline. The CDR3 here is CASSLAWASYEQYF. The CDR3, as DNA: TGCGCCAGCAGCTTGGCCTGGGCTTCCTACGAGCAGTACTTC.

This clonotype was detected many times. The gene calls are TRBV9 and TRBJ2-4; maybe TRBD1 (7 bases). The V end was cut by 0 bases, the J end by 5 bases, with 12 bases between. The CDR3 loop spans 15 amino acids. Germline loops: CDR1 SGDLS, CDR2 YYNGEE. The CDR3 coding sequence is TGTGCCAGCAGCGTAGCCCAGGGGGGTGAAAACATTCAGTACTTC. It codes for CASSVAQGGENIQYF.

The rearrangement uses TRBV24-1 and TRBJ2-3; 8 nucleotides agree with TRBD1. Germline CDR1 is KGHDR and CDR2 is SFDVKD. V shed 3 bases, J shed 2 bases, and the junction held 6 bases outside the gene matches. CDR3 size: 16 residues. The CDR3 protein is CATSDPQGANTDTQYF. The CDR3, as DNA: TGTGCCACCAGTGATCCCCAGGGGGCGAACACAGATACGCAGTATTTT.